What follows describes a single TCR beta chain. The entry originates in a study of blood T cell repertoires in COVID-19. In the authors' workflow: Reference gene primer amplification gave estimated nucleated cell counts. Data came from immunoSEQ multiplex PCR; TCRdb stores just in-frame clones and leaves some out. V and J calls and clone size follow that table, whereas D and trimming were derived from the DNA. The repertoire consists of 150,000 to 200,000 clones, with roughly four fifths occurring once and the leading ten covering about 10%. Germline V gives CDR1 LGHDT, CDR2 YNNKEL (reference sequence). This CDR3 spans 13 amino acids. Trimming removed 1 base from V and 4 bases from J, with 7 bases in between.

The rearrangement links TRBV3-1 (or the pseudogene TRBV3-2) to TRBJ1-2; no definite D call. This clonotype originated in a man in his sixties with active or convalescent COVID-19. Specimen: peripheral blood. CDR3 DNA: TGTGCCAGCAGCCAAGTGGCAGGCTATGGCTACACCTTC. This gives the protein CASSQVAGYGYTF.